This is a list of T cell receptor beta chains from one sample in a study of identical twins. Using its own MiXCR run on the 5' RACE reads, TCRdb lists one record per CDR3 protein. This repertoire shows hundreds of thousands of distinct CDR3 sequences, around 8% found once; its top ten account for 1.9%. In addition, the sample was reused for a study of yellow fever vaccine responses in identical twins.

The sample comprised memory (CD45RO+) T cells sorted from blood. All receptors come from a woman under 30 in good health. The CDR3 runs from the conserved cysteine through the conserved F or W. Fields, in order: clone size, V gene, J gene, CDR3 protein. Not every row has a clone size; where given, it reads once, few, many or a size class.

few	TRBV7-9	TRBJ2-7	CASSPWTSYEQYF
few	TRBV7-2	TRBJ2-1	CASSLTGTVNNEQFF
many	TRBV7-9	TRBJ2-2	CASSPQQITGELFF
many	TRBV29-1	TRBJ2-3	CSDRGSTDTQYF
NA	TRBV6-1	TRBJ1-1	CASSENPDRSAFF
many	TRBV28	TRBJ2-7	CASGLGQGAYEQYF
NA	TRBV27	TRBJ2-1	CASSSPTSGRPSEQFF
NA	TRBV7-9	TRBJ1-2	CASSLGESYGYTF
few	TRBV5-1	TRBJ1-2	CASSSGGASYGYTF
NA	TRBV5-1	TRBJ2-2	CASSLGDNTGEQFF
many	TRBV28	TRBJ2-1	CASSSGGEGNNEQFF
many	TRBV12-3/TRBV12-4	TRBJ2-1	CASSSRQPSYNEQFF
many	TRBV6-2/TRBV6-3	TRBJ2-2	CASSAGGYTGELFF
many	TRBV6-1	TRBJ1-5	CASSATWGRQPQHF
NA	TRBV18	TRBJ2-3	CASSPPGGGAYTDTQYF
few	TRBV3-1	TRBJ1-3	CASSQWDIPGNTIYF
NA	TRBV12-3/TRBV12-4	TRBJ2-5	CASGWTRGETQYF
many	TRBV29-1	TRBJ2-5	CSVEKGAETQYF
many	TRBV7-4	TRBJ2-4	CASSPIAGGAKNIQYF
NA	TRBV20-1	TRBJ2-2	CSAGDRANTGELFF
NA	TRBV20-1	TRBJ2-2	CSAKLPGPNPGELFF
few	TRBV12-3/TRBV12-4	TRBJ2-5	CASSLGAQRETQYF
many	TRBV4-2	TRBJ2-7	CASSQTGRNEQYF
NA	TRBV5-1	TRBJ1-1	CASSLGAPGAEAFF
many	TRBV7-2	TRBJ1-6	CASSSRQTNSPLHF
few	TRBV20-1	TRBJ1-1	CSASSTEAFF
NA	TRBV10-1	TRBJ2-7	CASSESSEQYF
NA	TRBV3-1	TRBJ2-3	CASSRGTSGGRGTQYF
many	TRBV7-3	TRBJ1-4	CASSLRDRALRKLFF
NA	TRBV4-1	TRBJ2-7	CASSQPGTGSYEQYF
NA	TRBV18	TRBJ2-2	CASSMSRDRYTTGELFF
NA	TRBV7-8	TRBJ2-2	CASSPRTSGTGELFF
many	TRBV10-1	TRBJ1-1	CASGTCVDLNTEAFF
many	TRBV5-1	TRBJ2-7	CASSNPGSYEQYF
few	TRBV20-1	TRBJ2-1	CSARPPAHEQFF
many	TRBV24-1	TRBJ2-1	CATSSGGKYNEQFF
many	TRBV20-1	TRBJ2-5	CSRQLIGRETQYF
few	TRBV20-1	TRBJ2-7	CSADVIYEQYF
many	TRBV7-9	TRBJ1-6	CASSSGQGASSPLHF
many	TRBV4-2	TRBJ2-2	CASSFGGQGVTGELFF
few	TRBV7-8	TRBJ2-3	CASSLRRDSDTQYF
few	TRBV4-1	TRBJ2-3	CASSQVGASPDTQYF
many	TRBV27	TRBJ2-1	CASSLTGRNEQFF